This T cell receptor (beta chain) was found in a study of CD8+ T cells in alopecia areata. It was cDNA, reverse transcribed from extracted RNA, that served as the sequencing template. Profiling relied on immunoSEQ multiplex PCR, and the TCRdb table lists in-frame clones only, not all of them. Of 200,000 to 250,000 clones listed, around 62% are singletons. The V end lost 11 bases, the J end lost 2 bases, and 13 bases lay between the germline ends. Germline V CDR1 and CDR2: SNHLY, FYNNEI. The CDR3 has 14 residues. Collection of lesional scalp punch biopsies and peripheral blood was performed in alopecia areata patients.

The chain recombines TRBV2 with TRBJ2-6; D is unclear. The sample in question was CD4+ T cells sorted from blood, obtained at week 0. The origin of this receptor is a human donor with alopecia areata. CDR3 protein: CAGSQRAGANVLTF. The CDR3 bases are TGTGCCGGCTCTCAGAGAGCTGGGGCCAACGTCCTGACTTTC.